The 7 T cell receptor beta chains below all came from one sample that was sequenced in a study of blood T cell repertoires in COVID-19 (dated by TCRdb to 2018 to 2020). Receptor amplification or capture employed the immunoSEQ multiplex PCR assay. In TCRdb, the immuneACCESS table is reduced to in-frame sequences with V and J assigned. These tables do not hold every clone; where another copy was compared, an unresolved V gene accounts for under half, and the others remain unexplained. This sample comprises around 100,000 clones, 84% of them detected only once. The top ten clonotypes cover 13% of the sample. The sample comprised peripheral blood. The source is a human donor in a cohort sampled during active or convalescent COVID-19.

The chain links TRBV28 to TRBJ1-2; 10 bases match TRBD1. Germline V gives CDR1 MDHEN, CDR2 SYDVKM. The CDR3 sequence is 15 residues long. Unmatched junction bases numbered 9, after V lost 7 bases and J lost 4 bases. This CDR3 reads CASTGTGTGVYGYTF. The CDR3 nucleotides are TGTGCCAGCACGGGAACCGGGACAGGGGTCTATGGCTACACCTTC.

The genes are TRBV4-1 and TRBJ1-2; 12 positions match TRBD1. CDR1 is MGHRA and CDR2 is YSYEKL in the germline V gene. The V and J ends lost 0 bases and 8 bases, in that order; junction bases with no gene match: 10. The length of the CDR3 is 17 residues. CDR3 in amino acids: CASSQEGMGQGAVGYTF. CDR3 nucleotide sequence: TGCGCCAGCAGCCAAGAGGGAATGGGACAGGGGGCTGTCGGCTACACCTTC.

The chain carries TRBV2 and TRBJ1-2; tentative D call: TRBD1 (6 bases). The germline V gene has CDR1 SNHLY and CDR2 FYNNEI. Trimming shortened V by 4 bases and J by 0 bases, and 9 bases separated the two germline ends. The CDR3 covers 14 residues. DNA of the CDR3: TGTGCCAGCAGTGCCTACAGGGCTAACTATGGCTACACCTTC. Translation: CASSAYRANYGYTF.

The chain links TRBV5-1 to TRBJ1-2; TRBD1 matches at 8 bases. The germline V gene encodes CDR1 SGHRS and CDR2 YFSETQ. J gave up 8 bases and V 2 bases, and 5 bases lay outside the gene matches. CDR3 length: 13 residues. The CDR3 DNA sequence: TGCGCCAGCAGCTTCCCTGACAGGGGCGGCTACACCTTC. Protein: CASSFPDRGGYTF.

This clone was detected once. The chain is built from TRBV27 and TRBJ1-3, with D perhaps TRBD1 (6 bases). Germline loops: CDR1 MNHEY, CDR2 SMNVEV (reference sequence). CDR3 length: 17 amino acids. Trimming took 2 bases from V and 0 from J, leaving 14 bases between them. CDR3 in DNA: TGTGCCAGCAGTTTAATCGGGGGGCTGATCTCTGGAAACACCATATATTTT. This encodes CASSLIGGLISGNTIYF.

CDR3 DNA: TGTGCCAGCAGCTACAGGGATCGGATGAACACTGAAGCTTTCTTT. Amino acid sequence: CASSYRDRMNTEAFF. This chain connects TRBV7-9 to TRBJ1-1; tentative D call: TRBD1 (6 bases). V dropped 4 bases and J dropped 0 bases, with 12 bases sitting between them. Germline CDR1 reads SEHNR; CDR2 reads FQNEAQ (reference sequence). This CDR3 spans 15 amino acids.

The CDR3 coding sequence is TGTGCCAGCAGTTACCGGGACAGGTGGGGCTATGGCTACACCTTC. Its protein product is CASSYRDRWGYGYTF. The chain uses TRBV6-5 and TRBJ1-2, with TRBD1 matching 8 bases. The CDR3 has 15 amino acids. Germline CDR1 is MNHEY and CDR2 is SVGAGI. With 2 bases clipped from V and 4 bases from J, the junction kept 6 bases outside the gene matches.